This TCR beta chain was identified in a study of blood T cells in healthy people across ages. Study conclusions and caveats: Diversity estimates drawn from one million T cells were deemed underestimates. Strong correlation linked observed beta diversity and percent naive T cells.

Turning to this clonotype: The antigen is not known.

The V gene's germline CDR1 is SGHTA and CDR2 FQGNSA. This CDR3 comprises 11 residues. The V end lost 7 bases, the J end lost 7 bases, and 10 bases lay between the germline ends. For the second PCR, which ran for about 6 to 11 cycles, a sample-barcoded 5' primer and a J-beta primer mix were used. TCRdb used MiXCR to reprocess the 5' RACE reads, holding one entry per CDR3 protein. The table shows about 930,000 distinct CDR3 sequences, with approximately 32% occurring only once. The same data also contributed to another study, on T cells of mothers and their children. Per that study: Six children, together with their three healthy Caucasian mothers, made up the donors.

This TCR derives from a woman in her thirties or forties in good health. The rearrangement joins TRBV7-2 to TRBJ1-2; D is unresolved. The source material was blood. As DNA, the CDR3 is TGTGCCAGCACCATGGACGTTGGCTACACCTTC. Translation: CASTMDVGYTF.